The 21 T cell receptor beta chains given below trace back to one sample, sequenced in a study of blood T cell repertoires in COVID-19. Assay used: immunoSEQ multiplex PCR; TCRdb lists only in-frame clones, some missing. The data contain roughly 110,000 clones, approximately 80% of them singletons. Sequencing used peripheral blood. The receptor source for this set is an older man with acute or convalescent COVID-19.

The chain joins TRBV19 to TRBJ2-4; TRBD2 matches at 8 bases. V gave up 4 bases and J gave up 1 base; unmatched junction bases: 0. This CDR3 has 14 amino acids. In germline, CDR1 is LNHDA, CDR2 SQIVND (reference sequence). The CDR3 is CASSSGGAKNIQYF. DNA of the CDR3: TGTGCCAGTAGTAGCGGGGGGGCCAAAAACATTCAGTACTTC.

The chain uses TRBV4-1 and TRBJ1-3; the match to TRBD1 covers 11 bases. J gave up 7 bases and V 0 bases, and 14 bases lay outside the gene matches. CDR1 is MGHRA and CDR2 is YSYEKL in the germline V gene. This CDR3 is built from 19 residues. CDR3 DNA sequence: TGCGCCAGCAGCCAAGAGGGGCAGGGACAGGGGGGATTTCGGAACACCATATATTTT. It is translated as CASSQEGQGQGGFRNTIYF.

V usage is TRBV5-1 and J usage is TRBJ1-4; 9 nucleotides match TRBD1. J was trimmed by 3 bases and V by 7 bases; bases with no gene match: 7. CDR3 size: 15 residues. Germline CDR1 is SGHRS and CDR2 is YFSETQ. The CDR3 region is CASRTGAGANEKLFF. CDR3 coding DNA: TGCGCCAGCCGGACAGGGGCAGGGGCTAATGAAAAACTGTTTTTT.

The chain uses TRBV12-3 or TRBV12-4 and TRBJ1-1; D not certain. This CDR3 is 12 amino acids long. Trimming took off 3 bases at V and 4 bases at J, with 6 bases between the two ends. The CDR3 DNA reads TGTGCCAGCAGTTTGTGGCTCACTGAAGCTTTCTTT. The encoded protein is CASSLWLTEAFF.

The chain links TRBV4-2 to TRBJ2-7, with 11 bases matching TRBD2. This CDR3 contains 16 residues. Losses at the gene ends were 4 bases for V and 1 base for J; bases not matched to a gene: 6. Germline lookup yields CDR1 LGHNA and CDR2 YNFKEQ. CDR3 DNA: TGTGCCAGCAGCCTCACTAGCGGGGGAGCGTCCTACGAGCAGTACTTC. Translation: CASSLTSGGASYEQYF.

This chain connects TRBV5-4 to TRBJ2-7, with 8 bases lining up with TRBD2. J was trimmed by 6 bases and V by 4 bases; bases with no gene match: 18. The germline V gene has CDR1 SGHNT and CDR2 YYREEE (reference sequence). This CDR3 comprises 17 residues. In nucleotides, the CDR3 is TGTGCCAGCAGCCCCTCGATGGCGGGGGGCGTTGCGGGCGAGCAGTACTTC. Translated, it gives CASSPSMAGGVAGEQYF.

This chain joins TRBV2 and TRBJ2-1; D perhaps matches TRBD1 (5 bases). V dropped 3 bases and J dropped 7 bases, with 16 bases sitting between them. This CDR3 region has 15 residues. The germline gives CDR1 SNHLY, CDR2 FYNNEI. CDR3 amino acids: CASSENRFSPNEQFF. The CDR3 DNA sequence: TGTGCCAGCAGTGAGAACAGGTTCTCCCCAAATGAGCAGTTCTTC. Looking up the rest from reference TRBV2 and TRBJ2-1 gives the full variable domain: EPEVTQTPSHQVTQMGQEVILRCVPISNHLYFYWYRQILGQKVEFLVSFYNNEISEKSEIFDDQFSVERPDGSNFTLKIRSTKLEDSAMYFCASSENRFSPNEQFFGPGTRLTVL.

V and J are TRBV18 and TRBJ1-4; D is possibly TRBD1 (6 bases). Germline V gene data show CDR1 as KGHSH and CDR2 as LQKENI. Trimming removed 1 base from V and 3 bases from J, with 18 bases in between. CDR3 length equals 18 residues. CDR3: CASSPRRQASGSNEKLFF. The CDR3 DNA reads TGTGCCAGCTCACCACGCCGACAGGCTTCGGGGTCTAATGAAAAACTGTTTTTT. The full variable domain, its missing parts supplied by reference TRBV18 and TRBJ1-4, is NAGVMQNPRHLVRRRGQEARLRCSPMKGHSHVYWYRQLPEEGLKFMVYLQKENIIDESGMPKERFSAEFPKEGPSILRIQQVVRGDSAAYFCASSPRRQASGSNEKLFFGSGTQLSVL.

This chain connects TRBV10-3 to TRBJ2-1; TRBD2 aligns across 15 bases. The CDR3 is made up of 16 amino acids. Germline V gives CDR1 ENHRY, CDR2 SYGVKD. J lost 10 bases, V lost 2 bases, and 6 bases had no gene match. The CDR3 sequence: CAISEPGLAGGREQFF. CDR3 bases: TGTGCCATCAGTGAGCCGGGACTAGCGGGGGGCAGGGAGCAGTTCTTC.

CDR3 nucleotide sequence: TGTGCCAGCAGTGGTCCAGGGGGGTTAGGCGAGCAGTACTTC. This translates into CASSGPGGLGEQYF. This chain uses TRBV2 with TRBJ2-7; D is perhaps TRBD1 (7 bases). CDR1 and CDR2 (germline): SNHLY, FYNNEI. V lost 4 bases, J lost 6 bases, and 16 bases lay in between. This CDR3 is 14 amino acids long.

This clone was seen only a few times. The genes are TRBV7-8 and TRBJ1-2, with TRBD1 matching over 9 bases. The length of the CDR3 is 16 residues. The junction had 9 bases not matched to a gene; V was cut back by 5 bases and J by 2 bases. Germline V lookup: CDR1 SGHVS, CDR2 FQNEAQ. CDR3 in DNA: TGTGCCAGCAGCCTCACCGGGACAGGGAGAAACTATGGCTACACCTTC. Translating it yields CASSLTGTGRNYGYTF.

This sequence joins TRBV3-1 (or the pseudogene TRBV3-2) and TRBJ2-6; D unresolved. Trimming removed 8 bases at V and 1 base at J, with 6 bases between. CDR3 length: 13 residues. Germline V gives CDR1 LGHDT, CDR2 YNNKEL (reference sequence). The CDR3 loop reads CASADSGANVLTF. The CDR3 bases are TGTGCCAGCGCGGATTCTGGGGCCAACGTCCTGACTTTC.

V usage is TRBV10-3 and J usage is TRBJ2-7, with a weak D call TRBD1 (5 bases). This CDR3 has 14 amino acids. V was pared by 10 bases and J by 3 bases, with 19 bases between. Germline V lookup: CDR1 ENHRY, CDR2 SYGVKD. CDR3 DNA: TGTGCCACCTCAACTGGCCAAGACAGCTACGAGCAGTACTTC. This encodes CATSTGQDSYEQYF.

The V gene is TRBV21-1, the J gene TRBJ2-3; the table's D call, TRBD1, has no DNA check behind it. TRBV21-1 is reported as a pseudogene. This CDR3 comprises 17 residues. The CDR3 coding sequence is TGTGCCAGCACCCAAGGCCAGGACAGGGGGCCGAGAGATACGCAGTATTTT. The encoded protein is CASTQGQDRGPRDTQYF.

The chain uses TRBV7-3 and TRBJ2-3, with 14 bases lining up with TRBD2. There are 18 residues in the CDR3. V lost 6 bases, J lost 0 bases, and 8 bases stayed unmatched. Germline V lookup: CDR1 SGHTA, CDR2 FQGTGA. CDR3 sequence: CASSQTGLAGASTDTQYF. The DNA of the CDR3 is TGTGCCAGCAGTCAAACGGGACTAGCGGGGGCCAGCACAGATACGCAGTATTTT.

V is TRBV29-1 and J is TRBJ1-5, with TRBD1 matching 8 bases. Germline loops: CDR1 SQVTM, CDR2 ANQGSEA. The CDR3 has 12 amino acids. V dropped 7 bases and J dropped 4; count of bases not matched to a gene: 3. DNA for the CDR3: TGCAGCGCCGGACAGGGTAATCAGCCCCAGCATTTT. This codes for CSAGQGNQPQHF.

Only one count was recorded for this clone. CDR3 loop: CASQGLAGGPDTQYF. CDR3 bases: TGTGCCAGTCAAGGACTAGCGGGGGGCCCAGATACGCAGTATTTT. This chain links TRBV19 with TRBJ2-3; 14 positions agree with TRBD2. V lost 8 bases, J lost 4 bases, and 5 bases stayed unmatched. The V gene's germline CDR1 is LNHDA and CDR2 SQIVND (reference sequence). This CDR3 spans 15 amino acids. The variable domain in full, completed from reference TRBV19 and TRBJ2-3, reads DGGITQSPKYLFRKEGQNVTLSCEQNLNHDAMYWYRQDPGQGLRLIYYSQIVNDFQKGDIAEGYSVSREKKESFPLTVTSAQKNPTAFYLCASQGLAGGPDTQYFGPGTRLTVL.

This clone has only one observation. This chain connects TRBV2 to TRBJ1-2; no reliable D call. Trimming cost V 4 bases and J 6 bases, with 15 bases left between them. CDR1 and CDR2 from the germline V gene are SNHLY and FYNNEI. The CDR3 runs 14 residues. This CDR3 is CASSARRDMDGYTF. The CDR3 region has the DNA TGTGCCAGCAGTGCTCGACGGGATATGGATGGCTACACCTTC. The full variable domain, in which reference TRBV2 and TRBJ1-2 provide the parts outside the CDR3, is EPEVTQTPSHQVTQMGQEVILRCVPISNHLYFYWYRQILGQKVEFLVSFYNNEISEKSEIFDDQFSVERPDGSNFTLKIRSTKLEDSAMYFCASSARRDMDGYTFGSGTRLTVV.

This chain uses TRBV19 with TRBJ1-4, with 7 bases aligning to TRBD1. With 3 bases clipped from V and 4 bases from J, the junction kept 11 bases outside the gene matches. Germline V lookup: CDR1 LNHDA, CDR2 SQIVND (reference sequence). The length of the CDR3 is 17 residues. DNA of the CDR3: TGTGCCAGTAGTATCGGTCCCGTGGGACAGTTTAATGAAAAACTGTTTTTT. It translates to CASSIGPVGQFNEKLFF.

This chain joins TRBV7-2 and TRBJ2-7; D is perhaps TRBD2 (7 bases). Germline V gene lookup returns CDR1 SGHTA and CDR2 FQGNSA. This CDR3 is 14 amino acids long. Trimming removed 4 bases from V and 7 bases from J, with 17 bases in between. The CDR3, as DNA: TGTGCCAGCAGCTCTTTAGCGGGTAGGGGGGAGCAGTACTTC. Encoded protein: CASSSLAGRGEQYF.

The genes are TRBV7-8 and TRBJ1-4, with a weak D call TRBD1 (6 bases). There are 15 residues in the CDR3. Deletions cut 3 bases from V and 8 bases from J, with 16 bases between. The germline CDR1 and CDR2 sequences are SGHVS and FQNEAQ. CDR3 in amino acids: CASSLETGLWEKLFF. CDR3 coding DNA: TGTGCCAGCAGCTTGGAGACAGGATTATGGGAAAAACTGTTTTTT. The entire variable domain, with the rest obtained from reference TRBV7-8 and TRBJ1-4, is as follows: GAGVSQSPRYKVAKRGQDVALRCDPISGHVSLFWYQQALGQGPEFLTYFQNEAQLDKSGLPSDRFFAERPEGSVSTLKIQRTQQEDSAVYLCASSLETGLWEKLFFGSGTQLSVL.